This passage covers 23 T cell receptor beta chains from one sample sequenced in a study of early T cells in non-severe SARS-CoV-2 infection. TCRdb analysed the 5' RACE reads with MiXCR anew, one entry per CDR3 protein. The sample has about 30,000 distinct CDR3 sequences; less than 7.5% are singletons. Sequenced: whole blood. All receptors come from an adult who was a healthcare worker with PCR-confirmed SARS-CoV-2 infection or an uninfected control (not recorded which).

This clonotype was found many times. The genes are TRBV7-2 and TRBJ1-6; D is undetermined. Germline V gene lookup returns CDR1 SGHTA and CDR2 FQGNSA. Trimming left V 2 bases short and J 7 bases short, with 12 bases between. CDR3 length: 15 residues. The CDR3 region has the DNA TGTGCCAGCAGCTTAAATCGGTTTGGGAATTCACCCCTCCACTTT. Its protein is CASSLNRFGNSPLHF.

The rearrangement links TRBV4-3 to TRBJ1-1, with 11 positions matching TRBD1. The J segment lost 10 bases and the V segment lost 4 bases, leaving 8 bases of the junction unmatched. This CDR3 comprises 14 residues. Germline V lookup: CDR1 LGHNA, CDR2 YSLEER. CDR3 coding DNA: TGCGCCAGCAGCCGGGAAGGACAGGGGGCTTCAGCTTTCTTT. Its protein is CASSREGQGASAFF.

This clonotype was seen ten or more times. This chain joins TRBV28 and TRBJ2-1; 8 bases are a match to TRBD2. Unmatched junction bases numbered 7, after V lost 2 bases and J lost 7 bases. Germline CDR1 and CDR2: MDHEN and SYDVKM. CDR3 length equals 15 residues. The DNA for the CDR3 is TGTGCCAGCAGTTTACCCCGGGGGGGCGTGAATGAGCAGTTCTTC. Amino acid sequence: CASSLPRGGVNEQFF.

This clonotype has a count of ten or more. The genes are TRBV20-1 and TRBJ2-7; D is possibly TRBD1 or TRBD2 (5 bases each). The CDR3 sequence is 14 residues long. Germline V gives CDR1 DFQATT, CDR2 SNEGSKA (reference sequence). Between the trimmed V and J ends, which lost 0 bases and 2 bases, there was a span of 11 bases. This CDR3 is CSAREGTATYEQYF. CDR3 bases: TGCAGTGCTAGAGAAGGGACGGCAACCTACGAGCAGTACTTC.

This clonotype has more than one count but fewer than ten. This chain links TRBV7-9 with TRBJ2-3; 8 positions agree with TRBD1. The CDR3 loop spans 12 amino acids. Germline lookup yields CDR1 SEHNR and CDR2 FQNEAQ (reference sequence). The trim removed 10 bases at V and 2 bases at J, leaving 2 bases unmatched. CDR3 region: CAIQGATDTQYF. The CDR3 DNA sequence: TGTGCCATTCAGGGGGCCACAGATACGCAGTATTTT.

This chain connects TRBV19 to TRBJ1-2, with D possibly TRBD1 on 6 matching bases. Trimming took off 5 bases at V and 8 bases at J, with 12 bases between the two ends. The germline CDR1 and CDR2 sequences are LNHDA and SQIVND (reference sequence). The CDR3 contains 12 residues. Here the CDR3 reads CASSEYREGYTF. CDR3 DNA: TGTGCCAGTAGTGAATACAGGGAAGGCTACACCTTC.

This clonotype was detected many times. This chain uses TRBV3-1 with TRBJ1-1; 7 nucleotides align to TRBD1. The germline gives CDR1 LGHDT, CDR2 YNNKEL (reference sequence). J gave up 1 base and V 0 bases, and 5 bases lay outside the gene matches. This CDR3 spans 16 amino acids. The CDR3 loop is CASSQDTGTENTEAFF. The CDR3 DNA reads TGTGCCAGCAGCCAAGATACGGGGACAGAGAACACTGAAGCTTTCTTT.

Ten or more counts support this clonotype. The V gene is TRBV7-2, the J gene TRBJ1-2, with D tentatively TRBD1 (5 bases). CDR1 is SGHTA and CDR2 is FQGNSA in the germline V gene. The V end lost 4 bases, the J end lost 5 bases, and 17 bases lay between the germline ends. This CDR3 has 15 residues. The CDR3 protein is CASSWDVTGIYGYTF. The CDR3 DNA reads TGTGCCAGCAGCTGGGACGTTACGGGAATATATGGCTACACCTTC.

There are a few counts of this clonotype. The chain combines TRBV29-1 with TRBJ2-3; the D is unclear. The germline gives CDR1 SQVTM, CDR2 ANQGSEA. Between the trimmed V and J ends, which lost 3 bases and 8 bases, there was a span of 18 bases. This CDR3 comprises 14 residues. In DNA, the CDR3 is TGCAGCGTTGAGGCGCCCTCCCTCAAGGGTACGCAGTATTTT. Its translation: CSVEAPSLKGTQYF.

This clonotype was picked up one time. A much larger clone differs from this one at a single base, so this may be a read error. The rearrangement links TRBV4-3 to TRBJ2-3; D ambiguous. Per germline, CDR1 LGHNA and CDR2 YSLEER. The CDR3 extends over 15 amino acids. The CDR3 spells CARSQAPGYTDTQYF. In nucleotides, the CDR3 is TGCGCCAGAAGCCAAGCCCCCGGTTACACAGATACGCAGTATTTT.

This clonotype was found a few times. The chain has TRBV12-3 or TRBV12-4 and TRBJ1-4; 7 nucleotides match TRBD1. This CDR3 is built from 18 residues. With 4 bases clipped from V and 3 bases from J, the junction kept 14 bases outside the gene matches. CDR3 nucleotide sequence: TGTGCCAGCAGTTCCCTTAGGAGGGGGCTGGCAGCTAATGAAAAACTGTTTTTT. This encodes CASSSLRRGLAANEKLFF.

This clonotype was detected ten times or more. This chain connects TRBV4-2 to TRBJ2-3; no definite D call. Looked up from germline, CDR1 is LGHNA and CDR2 is YNFKEQ. The CDR3 is made up of 13 amino acids. The V and J ends lost 2 bases and 1 base respectively, with 4 bases between them. The CDR3 spells CASSQPRTDTQYF. CDR3 in DNA: TGTGCCAGCAGCCAACCTCGCACAGATACGCAGTATTTT.

This clonotype occurred many times. This rearrangement joins TRBV5-4 to TRBJ2-3; D remains ambiguous. V was shortened by 3 bases and J by 4 bases, with 9 bases between the two germline ends. Germline V CDR1 and CDR2: SGHNT, YYREEE (reference sequence). The CDR3 covers 13 residues. CDR3: CASSSSPPDTQYF. The DNA of the CDR3 is TGTGCCAGCAGCTCTTCACCACCAGATACGCAGTATTTT.

Details on this clonotype: Being one base from a much bigger clone, this may be a read error. The chain uses TRBV7-2 and TRBJ2-2, with D perhaps assigned TRBD1 or TRBD2 (5 bases each). CDR3 length equals 14 residues. Germline lookup yields CDR1 SGHTA and CDR2 FQGNSA. The CDR3 DNA reads as TGTGCCAGCAGCTTAGCCCAAGGGGTCGGGGAGCTGATTTTT. Protein sequence: CASSLAQGVGELIF.

This clonotype was counted between two and nine times. This rearrangement joins TRBV6-2 or TRBV6-3 to TRBJ1-1; D unresolved. This CDR3 is built from 14 residues. CDR1 MNHEY and CDR2 SVGEGT come from the germline V gene. With 0 bases removed from V and 1 base from J, the gap between germline ends came to 6 bases. CDR3 sequence (DNA): TGTGCCAGCAGTTACTCTTCAGAGAACACTGAAGCTTTCTTT. Protein sequence: CASSYSSENTEAFF.

The chain employs TRBV6-1 and TRBJ2-2; 8 bases fit TRBD1. V gave up 4 bases and J gave up 3 bases; unmatched junction bases: 4. CDR1 is MNHNS, CDR2 SASEGT, per germline. The CDR3 is made up of 15 amino acids. CDR3 sequence: CASSVYRGDTGELFF. As DNA, the CDR3 is TGTGCCAGCAGTGTATACAGGGGGGACACCGGGGAGCTGTTTTTT.

V usage is TRBV4-2 and J usage is TRBJ1-2, with D unclear. Germline V CDR1 and CDR2: LGHNA, YNFKEQ. V lost 1 base, J lost 5 bases, and 17 bases lay in between. The CDR3 is 16 residues long. CDR3 DNA sequence: TGTGCCAGCAGCCAAGTGAGGGAAGGGCGTCGGTATGGCTACACCTTC. Translation: CASSQVREGRRYGYTF.

The chain links TRBV19 to TRBJ2-2; D may correspond to TRBD1 or TRBD2 (5 bases each). V was clipped by 2 bases and J by 1 base, with 17 bases between them. The CDR3 is 18 residues long. Germline assignment: CDR1 LNHDA and CDR2 SQIVND (reference sequence). The CDR3 DNA sequence: TGTGCCAGTAGTATAATGGCCCTGGGACGGCAGAACACCGGGGAGCTGTTTTTT. Protein: CASSIMALGRQNTGELFF.

This clonotype has a count of ten or more. The chain uses TRBV28 and TRBJ1-2; the D is unclear. Trimming removed 7 bases from V and 0 bases from J, with 12 bases in between. This CDR3 contains 14 residues. Germline assignment: CDR1 MDHEN and CDR2 SYDVKM. In DNA, the CDR3 is TGTGCCAGCACAAGAGAGTTCTCTAACTATGGCTACACCTTC. Translation gives CASTREFSNYGYTF.

This clonotype was recorded at least ten times. CDR3 amino acids: CASSLVGGAFYATEAFF. DNA for the CDR3: TGTGCCAGCAGCTTAGTAGGGGGCGCATTTTATGCCACTGAAGCTTTCTTT. The rearrangement uses TRBV7-8 and TRBJ1-1; 7 positions agree with TRBD1. The trim removed 1 base at V and 4 bases at J, leaving 12 bases unmatched. This CDR3 comprises 17 residues. The V gene's germline CDR1 is SGHVS and CDR2 FQNEAQ.

In its sample, this clonotype was seen many times. The genes are TRBV7-8 and TRBJ1-1; maybe TRBD1 (6 bases). Trimming left V 1 base short and J 7 bases short, with 10 bases between. Germline CDR1 and CDR2: SGHVS and FQNEAQ. This CDR3 is 13 amino acids long. Here the CDR3 DNA reads TGTGCCAGCAGCTTAGTCCAGGGGAATGAAGCTTTCTTT. This translates into CASSLVQGNEAFF.

This clonotype showed up many times. The J gene is TRBJ2-1, the V gene TRBV6-5; TRBD2 agrees at 10 bases. The germline gives CDR1 MNHEY, CDR2 SVGAGI. V lost 7 bases to trimming and J lost 7 bases; unmatched junction nucleotides: 10. The CDR3 spans 15 residues. CDR3: CASMIGAGGPNEQFF. The DNA of the CDR3 is TGTGCCAGCATGATTGGAGCGGGGGGGCCGAATGAGCAGTTCTTC.

Ten or more counts support this clonotype. This chain joins TRBV20-1 and TRBJ2-1, with D possibly matching TRBD2 (6 bases). Deletions cut 0 bases from V and 9 bases from J, with 9 bases between. CDR3 length equals 12 residues. Germline assignment: CDR1 DFQATT and CDR2 SNEGSKA (reference sequence). CDR3 amino acids: CSARDTSSEQFF. The DNA for the CDR3 is TGCAGTGCTAGAGACACTAGCAGTGAGCAGTTCTTC.